One sample yielded the 2 T cell receptor beta chains listed below, sequenced in a study of OX40 agonist ivuxolimab in advanced cancers. Sequencing used immunoSEQ multiplex PCR; TCRdb keeps in-frame clones, though not all of them. The data contain 85,000 to 95,000 clones, about 91% of them singletons. The sample was CD4+ or CD8+ T cells sorted from blood, taken in a trial of the OX40 agonist ivuxolimab. The receptors come from an adult with an advanced solid tumor such as melanoma, head and neck, liver or kidney cancer.

This rearrangement joins TRBV5-5 to TRBJ2-7; no clear D gene. Germline V gene data show CDR1 as SGHKS and CDR2 as YYEKEE (reference sequence). This CDR3 has 14 residues. The V end was cut by 2 bases, the J end by 3 bases, with 12 bases between. The CDR3: CASSLDVGRYEQYF. DNA of the CDR3: TGTGCCAGCAGCTTAGACGTCGGTCGCTACGAGCAGTACTTC.

The J gene is TRBJ2-7, the V gene TRBV5-6; D is possibly TRBD2 (7 bases). Germline CDR1 and CDR2: SGHDT and YYEEEE. The CDR3 contains 14 residues. Trimming removed 3 bases from V and 3 bases from J, with 13 bases in between. CDR3 nucleotides: TGTGCCAGCAGCTGGGGGGGACAAATCTACGAGCAGTACTTC. Translating gives CASSWGGQIYEQYF.